This entry describes one T cell receptor beta chain. The data stem from a study of early T cells in non-severe SARS-CoV-2 infection. Study overall: Unpaired chains resulted from sequencing bulk RNA of unsorted whole blood.

Each single cDNA molecule received a unique molecular identifier. TCRdb ran MiXCR on the 5' RACE reads and lists one entry per CDR3 protein. This sample yields some 30,000 distinct CDR3 sequences, of which about 4.6% are seen a single time; 6.3% belongs to the top ten. The CDR3 totals 13 residues. From germline, CDR1 is SNHLY and CDR2 FYNNEI. V lost 8 bases and J lost 2, with 11 bases in between. The material sequenced was whole blood. The clonotype was recovered from an adult who was a healthcare worker with PCR-confirmed SARS-CoV-2 infection or an uninfected control (not recorded which). The V gene is TRBV2, the J gene TRBJ2-3; no clear D. As DNA, the CDR3 is TGTGCCAGCCCAGGCAGAGACACAGATACGCAGTATTTT. The encoded protein is CASPGRDTDTQYF.